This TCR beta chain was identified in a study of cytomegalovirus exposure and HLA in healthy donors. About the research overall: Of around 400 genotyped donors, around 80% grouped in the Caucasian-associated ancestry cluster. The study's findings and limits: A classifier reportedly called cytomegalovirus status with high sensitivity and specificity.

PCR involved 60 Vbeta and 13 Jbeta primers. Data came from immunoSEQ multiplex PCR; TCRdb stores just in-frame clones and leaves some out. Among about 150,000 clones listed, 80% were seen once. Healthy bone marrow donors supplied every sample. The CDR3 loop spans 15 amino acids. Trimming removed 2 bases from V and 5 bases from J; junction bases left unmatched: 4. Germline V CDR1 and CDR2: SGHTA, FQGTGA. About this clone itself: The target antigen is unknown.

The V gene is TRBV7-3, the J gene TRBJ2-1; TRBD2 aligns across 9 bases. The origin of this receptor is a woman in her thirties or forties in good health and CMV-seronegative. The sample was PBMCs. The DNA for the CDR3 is TGTGCCAGCAGCTTACTAGCGGGACCAAACAATGAGCAGTTCTTC. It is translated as CASSLLAGPNNEQFF.